Each of the 20 T cell receptor beta chains below was sequenced from the same sample in a study of response to subunit inactivated influenza vaccine. Via MiXCR, TCRdb re-called the RT-PCR reads, giving one row per CDR3 protein. The sample has around 480,000 distinct CDR3 sequences; approximately 17% are singletons. The sequenced sample was CD4+ T cells sorted from PBMCs, obtained less than 25 months after vaccination. These receptors were collected from a man aged 45-69 years who received an inactivated influenza vaccine.

The DNA for the CDR3 is TGTGCCACCAGCAGAGATCCCCAGACAGGCGAAAACATTCAGTACTTC. Its translation: CATSRDPQTGENIQYF. This chain joins TRBV15 and TRBJ2-4, with D perhaps TRBD1 (6 bases). The CDR3 spans 16 residues. Germline V CDR1 and CDR2: LNHNV, YYDKDF (reference sequence). V gave up 0 bases and J gave up 5 bases, with 14 bases separating them.

The rearrangement uses TRBV30 and TRBJ1-5; 9 bases map to TRBD1. The trim removed 5 bases at V and 3 bases at J, leaving 5 bases unmatched. Germline CDR1 GTSNPN, CDR2 SVGIG (reference sequence). The CDR3 covers 14 residues. The CDR3 DNA reads TGTGCCTGGGACAGGGGGTTTGACAATCAGCCCCAGCATTTT. Protein product: CAWDRGFDNQPQHF.

The CDR3 spells CASSYGTGGTEAFF. The CDR3 DNA is TGTGCCAGCTCGTACGGGACAGGGGGCACTGAAGCTTTCTTT. V is TRBV18 and J is TRBJ1-1, with TRBD1 matching 11 bases. The germline gives CDR1 KGHSH, CDR2 LQKENI. The CDR3 is made up of 14 amino acids. The V and J ends lost 6 bases and 4 bases, in that order; junction bases with no gene match: 4.

The CDR3 region has the DNA TGTGCCAGCAGCGGGGACGGGAACACCGGGGAGCTGTTTTTT. The encoded protein is CASSGDGNTGELFF. This chain connects TRBV9 to TRBJ2-2, with D perhaps TRBD1 or TRBD2 (5 bases each). Trimming removed 3 bases at V and 1 base at J, with 7 bases between. Germline CDR1 is SGDLS and CDR2 is YYNGEE. The CDR3 runs 14 residues.

The chain links TRBV11-2 to TRBJ2-1; D perhaps matches TRBD1 (6 bases). This CDR3 comprises 15 residues. Trimming left V 2 bases short and J 0 bases short, with 8 bases between. CDR1 and CDR2 (germline): SGHAT, FQNNGV. CDR3 sequence (DNA): TGTGCCAGCAGCTTACAGGACAGCTCCTACAATGAGCAGTTCTTC. Encoded protein: CASSLQDSSYNEQFF.

This clonotype was recorded at least ten times. The chain combines TRBV20-1 with TRBJ1-4, with 8 bases aligning to TRBD1. Germline lookup yields CDR1 DFQATT and CDR2 SNEGSKA (reference sequence). Germline trimming cut 7 bases from V and 4 bases from J; bases unmatched to any gene: 5. The CDR3 covers 13 residues. CDR3 sequence: CSVPGQVNEKLFF. CDR3 coding DNA: TGCAGTGTCCCGGGACAGGTTAATGAAAAACTGTTTTTT.

This clonotype was seen a few times. The chain has TRBV7-2 and TRBJ2-7, with TRBD2 matching over 8 bases. Germline lookup yields CDR1 SGHTA and CDR2 FQGNSA. The CDR3 totals 14 residues. With 5 bases clipped from V and 5 bases from J, the junction kept 8 bases outside the gene matches. The CDR3 bases are TGTGCCAGCAGCCCCCGGACTAGCCTCAACGAGCAGTACTTC. Translated: CASSPRTSLNEQYF.

This clonotype was seen a few times. The rearrangement uses TRBV5-5 and TRBJ1-4; tentatively, D is TRBD1 (5 bases). Germline V gene sequence: CDR1 SGHKS, CDR2 YYEKEE (reference sequence). CDR3 length: 15 amino acids. V was shortened by 0 bases and J by 5 bases, with 11 bases between the two germline ends. DNA for the CDR3: TGTGCCAGCAGCTTGGATCACAGGTTGAATGAAAAACTGTTTTTT. Its protein is CASSLDHRLNEKLFF.

The J gene is TRBJ1-5, the V gene TRBV6-1; D perhaps matches TRBD1 (5 bases). CDR3 size: 14 residues. From germline, CDR1 is MNHNS and CDR2 SASEGT. V was trimmed by 7 bases and J by 8 bases, leaving 18 bases between them. The CDR3 DNA is TGTGCCAGCACCCCGGGGGGGACGAGGGAGCCCCAGCATTTT. Protein: CASTPGGTREPQHF.

This rearrangement joins TRBV29-1 to TRBJ1-1; D unresolved. Germline V lookup: CDR1 SQVTM, CDR2 ANQGSEA. The length of the CDR3 is 12 residues. Trimming removed 4 bases at V and 6 bases at J, with 12 bases between. For the CDR3, the DNA is TGCAGCGTTGTAGTAGGGTTTGCTGAAGCTTTCTTT. Its protein is CSVVVGFAEAFF.

This clonotype has just a few counts. V and J are TRBV14 and TRBJ1-1; the D is unclear. The CDR3 totals 12 residues. V shed 1 base and J shed 9 bases, with 9 bases lying between them. Germline assignment: CDR1 SGHDN and CDR2 FVKESK. The CDR3 coding sequence is TGTGCCAGCAGCCAAGCCGGCAAAAAAGCTTTCTTT. Protein: CASSQAGKKAFF.

The V gene is TRBV4-3, the J gene TRBJ2-1, with 11 bases that match TRBD2. Germline CDR1 and CDR2: LGHNA and YSLEER. The CDR3 length is 16 residues. Losses at the gene ends were 0 bases for V and 8 bases for J; bases not matched to a gene: 6. Here the CDR3 reads CASSQEIAGGWDEQFF. Here the CDR3 DNA reads TGCGCCAGCAGCCAAGAAATAGCGGGAGGGTGGGATGAGCAGTTCTTC.

This clonotype was seen more than once but under ten times. The CDR3 bases are TGTGCCAGCAGTCCGCGTCAACAGGGGAAGGGGACTGAAGCTTTCTTT. As protein: CASSPRQQGKGTEAFF. V and J are TRBV6-1 and TRBJ1-1; 7 nucleotides match TRBD1. This CDR3 is built from 16 residues. Per germline, CDR1 MNHNS and CDR2 SASEGT. V gave up 5 bases and J gave up 5 bases; unmatched junction bases: 14.

J is TRBJ2-1 and V is TRBV12-3 or TRBV12-4; 9 bases are shared with TRBD1. The CDR3 runs to 16 residues. Germline trimming cut 5 bases from V and 1 base from J; bases unmatched to any gene: 6. This CDR3 reads CASSVRGQGSYNEQFF. CDR3 nucleotide sequence: TGTGCCAGCAGTGTCCGGGGACAGGGTTCCTACAATGAGCAGTTCTTC.

The rearrangement uses TRBV7-2 and TRBJ2-2, with D possibly TRBD1 on 6 matching bases. The germline V and J ends were trimmed by 5 bases and 4 bases, with 17 bases remaining between them. This CDR3 is 16 amino acids long. From germline, CDR1 is SGHTA and CDR2 FQGNSA. CDR3 DNA sequence: TGTGCCAGCAGCCCTGCAGGGGCGGTGGGCACCGGGGAGCTGTTTTTT. Translated, it gives CASSPAGAVGTGELFF.

The chain uses TRBV6-1 and TRBJ2-1; 7 bases are a match to TRBD2. Germline CDR1 and CDR2: MNHNS and SASEGT. V gave up 5 bases and J gave up 3 bases; unmatched junction bases: 10. The CDR3 covers 16 residues. The CDR3 loop is CASSRYGGGRYNEQFF. In nucleotides, the CDR3 is TGTGCCAGCAGTAGGTATGGGGGAGGGCGCTACAATGAGCAGTTCTTC.

The V call is TRBV5-1, the J call TRBJ2-1; the match to TRBD2 covers 12 bases. The CDR3 sequence is 18 residues long. The J segment lost 8 bases and the V segment lost 3 bases, leaving 15 bases of the junction unmatched. Germline V gene lookup returns CDR1 SGHRS and CDR2 YFSETQ. CDR3 in amino acids: CASSSRTSGISTVDEQFF. DNA of the CDR3: TGCGCCAGCAGCTCTAGGACTAGCGGGATCTCCACTGTCGATGAGCAGTTCTTC.

The V call is TRBV4-1, the J call TRBJ2-1; D gene unclear. This CDR3 spans 15 amino acids. Trimming stripped 8 bases from V and 2 bases from J, with 16 bases between. In germline, CDR1 is MGHRA, CDR2 YSYEKL. The CDR3 DNA reads TGCGCCAGCCGCCGCGGACCCAATCCCTACAATGAGCAGTTCTTC. It yields the protein CASRRGPNPYNEQFF.

There are a few counts of this clonotype. V is TRBV27 and J is TRBJ2-1, with D possibly matching TRBD2 (6 bases). Looked up from germline, CDR1 is MNHEY and CDR2 is SMNVEV (reference sequence). The CDR3 loop spans 14 amino acids. V lost 0 bases and J 7 bases, leaving 10 bases between the germline ends. The CDR3, as DNA: TGTGCCAGCAGTTTATCGACGGGAGAAAATGAGCAGTTCTTC. Amino acid sequence: CASSLSTGENEQFF.

CDR3 sequence reads: CSASNWAGGEQYF. Here the CDR3 DNA reads TGCAGTGCTAGCAATTGGGCGGGAGGCGAGCAGTACTTC. The genes are TRBV20-1 and TRBJ2-7, with 8 positions matching TRBD2. This CDR3 contains 13 residues. Germline trimming cut 3 bases from V and 6 bases from J; bases unmatched to any gene: 7. Germline-derived CDR1 and CDR2 are DFQATT and SNEGSKA (reference sequence).